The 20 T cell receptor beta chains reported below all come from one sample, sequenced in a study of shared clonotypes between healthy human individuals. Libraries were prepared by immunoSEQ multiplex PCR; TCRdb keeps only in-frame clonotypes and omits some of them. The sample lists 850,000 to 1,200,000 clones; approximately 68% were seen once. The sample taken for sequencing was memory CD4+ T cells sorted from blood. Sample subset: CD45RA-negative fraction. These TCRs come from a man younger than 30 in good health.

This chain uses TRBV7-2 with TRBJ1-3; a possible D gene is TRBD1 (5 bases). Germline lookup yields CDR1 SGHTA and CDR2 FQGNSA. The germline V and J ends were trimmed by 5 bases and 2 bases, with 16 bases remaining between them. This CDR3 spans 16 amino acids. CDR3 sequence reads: CASSTAGIGAGNTIYF. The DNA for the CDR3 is TGTGCCAGCAGCACCGCAGGGATAGGAGCTGGAAACACCATATATTTT.

CDR3: CASSLFLAGNLAKNIQYF. The CDR3, as DNA: TGTGCCAGCAGCTTATTCCTAGCGGGGAATCTAGCCAAAAACATTCAGTACTTC. The chain has TRBV7-2 and TRBJ2-4; 9 bases align to TRBD2. The CDR3 loop spans 18 amino acids. With V trimmed by 2 bases and J by 0 bases, 8 bases remained unmatched. Germline V CDR1 and CDR2: SGHTA, FQGNSA.

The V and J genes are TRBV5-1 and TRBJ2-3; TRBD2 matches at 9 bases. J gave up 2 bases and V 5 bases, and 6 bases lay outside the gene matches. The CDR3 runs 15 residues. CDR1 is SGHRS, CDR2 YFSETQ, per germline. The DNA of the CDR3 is TGCGCCAGCAGACCCAGCGGGGGGACCACAGATACGCAGTATTTT. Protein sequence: CASRPSGGTTDTQYF.

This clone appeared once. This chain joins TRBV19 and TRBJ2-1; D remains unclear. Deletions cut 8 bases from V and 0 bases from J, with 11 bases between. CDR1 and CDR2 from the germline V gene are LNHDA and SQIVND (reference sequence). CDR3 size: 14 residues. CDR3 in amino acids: CASASGASYNEQFF. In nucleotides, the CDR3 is TGTGCCAGTGCCTCAGGTGCCTCCTACAATGAGCAGTTCTTC.

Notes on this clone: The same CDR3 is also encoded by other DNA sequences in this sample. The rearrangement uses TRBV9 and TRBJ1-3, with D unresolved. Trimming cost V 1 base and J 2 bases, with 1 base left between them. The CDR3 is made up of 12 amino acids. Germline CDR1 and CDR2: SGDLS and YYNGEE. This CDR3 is CASSVTGNTIYF. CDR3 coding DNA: TGTGCCAGCAGCGTAACTGGAAACACCATATATTTT.

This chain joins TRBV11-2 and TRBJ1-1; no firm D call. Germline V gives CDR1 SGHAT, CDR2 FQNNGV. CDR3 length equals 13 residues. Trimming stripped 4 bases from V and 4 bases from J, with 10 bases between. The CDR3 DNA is TGTGCCAGCAGCTCCCAGTGGGGCACTGAAGCTTTCTTT. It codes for CASSSQWGTEAFF.

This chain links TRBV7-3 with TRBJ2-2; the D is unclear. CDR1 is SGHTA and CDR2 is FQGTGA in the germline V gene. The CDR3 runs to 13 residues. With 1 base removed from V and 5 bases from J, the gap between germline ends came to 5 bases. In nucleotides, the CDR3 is TGTGCCAGCAGCTTAAGCGTTACCGGGGAGCTGTTTTTT. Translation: CASSLSVTGELFF.

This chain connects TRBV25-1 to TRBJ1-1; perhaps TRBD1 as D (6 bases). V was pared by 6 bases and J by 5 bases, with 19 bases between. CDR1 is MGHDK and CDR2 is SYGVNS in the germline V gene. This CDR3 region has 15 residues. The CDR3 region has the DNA TGTGCCAGCAGCCTTTTTGAGGGGGGAACGACTGAAGCTTTCTTT. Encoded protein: CASSLFEGGTTEAFF.

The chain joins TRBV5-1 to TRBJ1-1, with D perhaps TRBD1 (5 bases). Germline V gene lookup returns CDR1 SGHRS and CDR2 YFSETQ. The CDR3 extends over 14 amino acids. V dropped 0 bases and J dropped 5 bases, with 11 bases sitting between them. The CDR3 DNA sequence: TGCGCCAGCAGCTTGGACACCTGGGGGACTGAAGCTTTCTTT. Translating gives CASSLDTWGTEAFF.

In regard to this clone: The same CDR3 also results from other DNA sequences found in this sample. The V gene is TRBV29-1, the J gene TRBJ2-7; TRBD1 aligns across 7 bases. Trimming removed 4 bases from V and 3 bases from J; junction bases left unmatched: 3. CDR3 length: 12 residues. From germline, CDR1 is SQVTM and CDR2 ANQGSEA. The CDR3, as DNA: TGCAGCGTTGTACAGGGGAGCTACGAGCAGTACTTC. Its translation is CSVVQGSYEQYF.

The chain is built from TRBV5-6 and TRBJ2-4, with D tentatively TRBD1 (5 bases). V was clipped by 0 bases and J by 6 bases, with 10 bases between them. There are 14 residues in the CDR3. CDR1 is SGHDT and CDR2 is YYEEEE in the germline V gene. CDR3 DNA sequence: TGTGCCAGCAGCTTGGAAGGGGAAGCAAACATTCAGTACTTC. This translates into CASSLEGEANIQYF. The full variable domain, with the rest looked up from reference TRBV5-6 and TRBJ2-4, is DAGVTQSPTHLIKTRGQQVTLRCSPKSGHDTVSWYQQALGQGPQFIFQYYEEEERQRGNFPDRFSGHQFPNYSSELNVNALLLGDSALYLCASSLEGEANIQYFGAGTRLSVL.

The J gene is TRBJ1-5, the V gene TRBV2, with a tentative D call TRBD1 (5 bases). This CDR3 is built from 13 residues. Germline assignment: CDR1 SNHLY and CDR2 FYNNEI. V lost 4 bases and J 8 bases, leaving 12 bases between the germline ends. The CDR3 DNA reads TGTGCCAGCAGTGGGGACCAGGGAAAGCCCCAGCATTTT. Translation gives CASSGDQGKPQHF.

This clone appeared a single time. CDR3 region: CASSPGQDYGYTF. The CDR3 region has the DNA TGCGCCAGTTCCCCCGGGCAGGACTATGGCTACACCTTC. The chain is built from TRBV10-2 and TRBJ1-2; D not resolved. The V and J ends lost 9 bases and 3 bases respectively, with 14 bases between them. The germline V gene encodes CDR1 WSHSY and CDR2 SAAADI. The CDR3 is 13 residues long.

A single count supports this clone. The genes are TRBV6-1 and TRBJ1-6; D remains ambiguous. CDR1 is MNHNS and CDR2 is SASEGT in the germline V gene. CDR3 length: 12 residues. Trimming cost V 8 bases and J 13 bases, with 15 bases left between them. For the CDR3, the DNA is TGTGCCAGCCTATTGGCATTAGGGCCCCTCCACTTT. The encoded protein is CASLLALGPLHF.

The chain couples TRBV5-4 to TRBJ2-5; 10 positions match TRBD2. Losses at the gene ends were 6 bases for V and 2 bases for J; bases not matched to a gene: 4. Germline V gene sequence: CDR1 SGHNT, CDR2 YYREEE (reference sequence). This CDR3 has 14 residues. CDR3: CASTASGGQETQYF. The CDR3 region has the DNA TGTGCCAGCACGGCTAGCGGGGGTCAAGAGACCCAGTACTTC.

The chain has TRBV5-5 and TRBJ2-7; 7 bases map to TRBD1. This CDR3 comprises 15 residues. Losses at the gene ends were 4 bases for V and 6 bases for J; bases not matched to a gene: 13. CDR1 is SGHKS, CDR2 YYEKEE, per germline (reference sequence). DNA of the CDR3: TGTGCCAGCAGCCTCCCCGACAGGGATGGAGCCGAGCAGTACTTC. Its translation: CASSLPDRDGAEQYF.

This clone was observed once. CDR3 in amino acids: CASSQDPRIETQYF. The CDR3 nucleotides read TGCGCCAGCAGCCAAGATCCGAGGATAGAGACCCAGTACTTC. This sequence joins TRBV4-1 and TRBJ2-5; no clear D gene. The CDR3 has 14 residues. Deletions cut 0 bases from V and 4 bases from J, with 9 bases between. CDR1 is MGHRA and CDR2 is YSYEKL in the germline V gene.

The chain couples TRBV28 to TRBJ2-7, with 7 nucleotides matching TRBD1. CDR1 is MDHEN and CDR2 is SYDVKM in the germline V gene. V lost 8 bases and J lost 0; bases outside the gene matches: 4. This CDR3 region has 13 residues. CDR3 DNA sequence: TGTGCCAGCCATGACAGGGCCTCCTACGAGCAGTACTTC. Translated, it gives CASHDRASYEQYF.

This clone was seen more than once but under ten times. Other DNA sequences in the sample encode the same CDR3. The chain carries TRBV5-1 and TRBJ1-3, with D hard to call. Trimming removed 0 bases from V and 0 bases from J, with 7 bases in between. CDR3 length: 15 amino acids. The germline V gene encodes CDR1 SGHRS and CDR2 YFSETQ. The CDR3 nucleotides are TGCGCCAGCAGCTTGGACGGGAGCTCTGGAAACACCATATATTTT. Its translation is CASSLDGSSGNTIYF.

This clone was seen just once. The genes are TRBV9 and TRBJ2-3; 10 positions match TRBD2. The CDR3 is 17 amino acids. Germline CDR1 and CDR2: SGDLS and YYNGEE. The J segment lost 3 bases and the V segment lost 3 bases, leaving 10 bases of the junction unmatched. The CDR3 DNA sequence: TGTGCCAGCAGCGGCGAGGTCGCTAGCGGGGGAACAGATACGCAGTATTTT. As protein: CASSGEVASGGTDTQYF. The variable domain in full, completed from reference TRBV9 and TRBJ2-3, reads DSGVTQTPKHLITATGQRVTLRCSPRSGDLSVYWYQQSLDQGLQFLIQYYNGEERAKGNILERFSAQQFPDLHSELNLSSLELGDSALYFCASSGEVASGGTDTQYFGPGTRLTVL.